The 27 T cell receptor beta chains listed next were all sequenced from one sample in a study of blood T cell repertoires in COVID-19. Clones were read by immunoSEQ multiplex PCR, and TCRdb kept only the in-frame ones, dropping some. The sample contains about 190,000 clones, 76% of which appear only once. The sequenced sample was PBMCs or T cells enriched from blood (not recorded which). The source is a woman in her forties or fifties with acute COVID-19.

V gene TRBV4-1 combines with J gene TRBJ1-2; D not resolved. The CDR3 runs 16 residues. Per germline, CDR1 MGHRA and CDR2 YSYEKL. The V end was cut by 4 bases, the J end by 4 bases, with 19 bases between. The CDR3 sequence is CASSLSATPRFYGYTF. CDR3 sequence (DNA): TGCGCCAGCAGCCTCTCCGCTACTCCGCGATTCTATGGCTACACCTTC.

A few counts support this clone. The chain has TRBV6-4 and TRBJ2-3; D ambiguous. V was clipped by 4 bases and J by 0 bases, with 8 bases between them. Germline CDR1 reads MRHNA; CDR2 reads SNTAGT. This CDR3 spans 14 amino acids. The CDR3 DNA sequence: TGTGCCAGCAGTGGCGGAACTAGCACAGATACGCAGTATTTT. It yields the protein CASSGGTSTDTQYF.

This clone came up a few times. The chain couples TRBV5-1 to TRBJ2-5; possible D gene TRBD1, 6 bases. The V gene's germline CDR1 is SGHRS and CDR2 YFSETQ. Trimming took off 0 bases at V and 2 bases at J, with 14 bases between the two ends. This CDR3 region has 16 residues. CDR3 protein: CASSLGVATGQETQYF. The CDR3 coding sequence is TGCGCCAGCAGCTTGGGGGTTGCGACAGGACAAGAGACCCAGTACTTC.

This clone was picked up a small number of times. At the DNA level, this CDR3 is encoded by other sequences in the same sample as well. This chain uses TRBV30 with TRBJ1-1, with a weak D call TRBD1 (5 bases). V gave up 4 bases and J gave up 0 bases, with 12 bases separating them. Germline CDR1 is GTSNPN and CDR2 is SVGIG (reference sequence). CDR3 length: 14 amino acids. As DNA, the CDR3 is TGTGCCTGGAACTTGGGGCAGCTGAACACTGAAGCTTTCTTT. It is translated as CAWNLGQLNTEAFF.

In this sample, this clone turned up once. The rearrangement joins TRBV5-4 to TRBJ2-1; no firm D call. V gave up 0 bases and J gave up 10 bases, with 14 bases separating them. The length of the CDR3 is 14 residues. Per the germline V gene, CDR1 is SGHNT and CDR2 is YYREEE (reference sequence). CDR3 region: CASSLDRGAGEQFF. In DNA, the CDR3 is TGTGCCAGCAGCTTGGACCGAGGAGCTGGGGAGCAGTTCTTC.

The CDR3 nucleotides are TGTGCCAGCTCTACCAGGGATAGCGGGGGGCACACAGATACGCAGTATTTT. As protein: CASSTRDSGGHTDTQYF. The rearrangement uses TRBV18 and TRBJ2-3; 10 positions agree with TRBD2. The V gene end was trimmed by 6 bases and the J gene end by 2 bases; junction bases not matched to a gene: 11. This CDR3 spans 17 amino acids. Germline loops: CDR1 KGHSH, CDR2 LQKENI.

CDR3 residues: CASSAQAGGTDTQYF. The DNA for the CDR3 is TGTGCCAGCAGTGCTCAGGCGGGGGGTACAGATACGCAGTATTTT. The chain links TRBV6-4 to TRBJ2-3; 8 bases agree with TRBD2. The V segment lost 4 bases and the J segment 3 bases; nucleotides outside the gene matches: 6. This CDR3 region has 15 residues. Per the germline V gene, CDR1 is MRHNA and CDR2 is SNTAGT.

The V gene is TRBV20-1, the J gene TRBJ2-5, with D tentatively TRBD2 (6 bases). The CDR3 consists of 13 residues. Germline V lookup: CDR1 DFQATT, CDR2 SNEGSKA (reference sequence). V dropped 3 bases and J dropped 4 bases, with 12 bases sitting between them. In DNA, the CDR3 is TGCAGTGCTAGTATCGACGGGAGAGAGACCCAGTACTTC. Translating gives CSASIDGRETQYF.

The gene calls are TRBV6-2 or TRBV6-3 and TRBJ1-2; the D gene is possibly TRBD1 (5 bases). Trimming removed 5 bases at V and 6 bases at J, with 22 bases between. The V gene's germline CDR1 is MNHEY and CDR2 SVGEGT. The CDR3 loop spans 16 amino acids. CDR3 amino acids: CASSPGMGQVKDGYTF. In DNA, the CDR3 is TGTGCCAGCAGTCCAGGGATGGGGCAGGTTAAAGATGGCTACACCTTC.

A remark on this clone: A clone one base away is much larger, so this may be a read error. The rearrangement links TRBV2 to TRBJ2-1, with 7 bases matching TRBD2. There are 14 residues in the CDR3. The ends lost 7 bases at V and 12 bases at J; junction bases unmatched: 15. Per germline, CDR1 SNHLY and CDR2 FYNNEI. The CDR3 DNA follows: TGTGCCAGCAAGTTAGGACTAGTCCCCGAGGTGCAGTTCTTC. This codes for CASKLGLVPEVQFF.

The V gene is TRBV4-1, the J gene TRBJ1-1; the match to TRBD1 covers 8 bases. CDR1 is MGHRA and CDR2 is YSYEKL in the germline V gene. Germline trimming cut 7 bases from V and 1 base from J; bases unmatched to any gene: 8. This CDR3 is built from 15 residues. The CDR3 DNA sequence: TGCGCCAGCACAAATCCAGGGGGCAAGAACACTGAAGCTTTCTTT. This sequence encodes CASTNPGGKNTEAFF.

The chain employs TRBV3-1 (or the pseudogene TRBV3-2) and TRBJ2-1, with 13 bases fitting TRBD2. CDR1 and CDR2 (germline): LGHDT, YNNKEL (reference sequence). The length of the CDR3 is 17 residues. J lost 7 bases, V lost 1 base, and 7 bases had no gene match. The CDR3 DNA reads as TGTGCCAGCAGCCAAGTCCAGACTAGCGGGGGGCTAAATGAGCAGTTCTTC. It is translated as CASSQVQTSGGLNEQFF.

The genes are TRBV10-2 and TRBJ1-1; possibly TRBD1 for D (5 bases). CDR1 is WSHSY, CDR2 SAAADI, per germline. Trimming pared 7 bases from V and 1 base from J, leaving 10 bases between. The CDR3 contains 13 residues. The DNA for the CDR3 is TGCGCCAGCAAGACAGACCCGAACACTGAAGCTTTCTTT. Protein product: CASKTDPNTEAFF.

This chain uses TRBV19 with TRBJ2-2, with D tentatively TRBD1 (6 bases). Germline CDR1 LNHDA, CDR2 SQIVND (reference sequence). Between the trimmed V and J ends, which lost 0 bases and 7 bases, there was a span of 9 bases. CDR3 length: 14 residues. The CDR3 protein is CASSIDDRYGELFF. The CDR3 nucleotides read TGTGCCAGTAGTATAGACGACAGGTACGGGGAGCTGTTTTTT.

The V and J genes are TRBV11-2 and TRBJ1-1, with 9 bases identical to TRBD1. Per germline, CDR1 SGHAT and CDR2 FQNNGV. V lost 3 bases, J lost 9 bases, and 11 bases stayed unmatched. The CDR3 is 15 residues long. CDR3 nucleotides: TGTGCCAGCAGCTTGGCCGGGACAGGGCCGGGAAAAGCTTTCTTT. It specifies CASSLAGTGPGKAFF.

CDR3 sequence: CASRGAVNLNTGELFF. CDR3 DNA sequence: TGTGCCAGCAGGGGAGCGGTCAACCTGAACACCGGGGAGCTGTTTTTT. J is TRBJ2-2 and V is TRBV7-9; possible D gene TRBD2, 5 bases. V was trimmed by 6 bases and J by 1 base, leaving 15 bases between them. Germline V gives CDR1 SEHNR, CDR2 FQNEAQ (reference sequence). CDR3 size: 16 residues.

This clone was picked up a small number of times. The chain has TRBV7-9 and TRBJ1-1; D gene ambiguous. V gave up 1 base and J gave up 8 bases, with 5 bases separating them. This CDR3 has 11 amino acids. Germline V gene lookup returns CDR1 SEHNR and CDR2 FQNEAQ (reference sequence). The CDR3 loop is CASSLDNEAFF. CDR3 nucleotide sequence: TGTGCCAGCAGCTTAGACAACGAAGCTTTCTTT.

This chain links TRBV5-1 with TRBJ2-3, with 8 bases fitting TRBD1. The V gene end was trimmed by 7 bases and the J gene end by 2 bases; junction bases not matched to a gene: 9. The CDR3 loop spans 15 amino acids. Germline CDR1 SGHRS, CDR2 YFSETQ. The CDR3 reads CASAEDRALTDTQYF. The CDR3 coding sequence is TGCGCCAGCGCTGAGGACAGGGCCCTCACAGATACGCAGTATTTT.

This sequence joins TRBV12-3 or TRBV12-4 and TRBJ2-4; 7 bases line up with TRBD1. There are 13 residues in the CDR3. With V trimmed by 10 bases and J by 0 bases, 3 bases remained unmatched. The CDR3 DNA follows: TGTGCCACCCAGGGGGTAGCCAAAAACATTCAGTACTTC. Its translation: CATQGVAKNIQYF.

In this sample, this clone turned up once. The gene calls are TRBV6-5 and TRBJ1-2; D is perhaps TRBD1 (5 bases). V lost 0 bases and J lost 7, with 12 bases in between. CDR3 length equals 14 residues. Germline V gives CDR1 MNHEY, CDR2 SVGAGI. This chain's CDR3 is CASSYSEQQGGYTF. As DNA, the CDR3 is TGTGCCAGCAGTTACTCGGAACAGCAGGGTGGCTACACCTTC.

The chain combines TRBV4-1 with TRBJ1-3; TRBD1 agrees at 9 bases. J lost 4 bases, V lost 4 bases, and 5 bases had no gene match. The germline V gene encodes CDR1 MGHRA and CDR2 YSYEKL. This CDR3 contains 15 residues. CDR3 coding DNA: TGCGCCAGCAGCCGGACAGGGGAGTTGGGAAACACCATATATTTT. It encodes CASSRTGELGNTIYF.

This chain connects TRBV2 to TRBJ1-3; D unresolved. CDR1 is SNHLY, CDR2 FYNNEI, per germline. The CDR3 spans 13 residues. CDR3 bases: TGTGCTCAGGCGGGTCCCGCTGGAAACACCATATATTTT. Residues: CAQAGPAGNTIYF.

The chain uses TRBV5-6 and TRBJ1-2, with TRBD1 matching 7 bases. Germline lookup yields CDR1 SGHDT and CDR2 YYEEEE. The CDR3 consists of 14 residues. The V segment lost 4 bases and the J segment 8 bases; nucleotides outside the gene matches: 11. CDR3: CASSATGYMGGYTF. CDR3 in DNA: TGTGCCAGCAGCGCGACAGGGTATATGGGGGGCTACACCTTC.

The chain couples TRBV7-6 to TRBJ2-2; D might be TRBD2 (6 bases). Germline CDR1 is SGHVS and CDR2 is FNYEAQ. Trimming pared 1 base from V and 5 bases from J, leaving 11 bases between. The CDR3 has 15 amino acids. The CDR3 coding sequence is TGTGCCAGCAGCTTAGGAGGGACTCAGACCGGGGAGCTGTTTTTT. Amino acid sequence: CASSLGGTQTGELFF.

The J gene is TRBJ2-5, the V gene TRBV13; 7 bases line up with TRBD2. Unmatched junction bases numbered 11, after V lost 4 bases and J lost 3 bases. CDR1 is PRHDT, CDR2 FYEKMQ, per germline (reference sequence). The CDR3 has 16 amino acids. The CDR3 DNA is TGTGCCAGCAGCTCCCGGGCGGGGGAGTCTAAAGAGACCCAGTACTTC. Translated: CASSSRAGESKETQYF. Full variable domain (outside the CDR3, taken from reference TRBV13 and TRBJ2-5): AAGVIQSPRHLIKEKRETATLKCYPIPRHDTVYWYQQGPGQDPQFLISFYEKMQSDKGSIPDRFSAQQFSDYHSELNMSSLELGDSALYFCASSSRAGESKETQYFGPGTRLLVL.

This clone has a handful of counts. The V gene is TRBV5-1, the J gene TRBJ2-2; TRBD1 matches 9 bases. Losses at the gene ends were 4 bases for V and 4 bases for J; bases not matched to a gene: 5. The CDR3 consists of 15 residues. CDR1 and CDR2 from the germline V gene are SGHRS and YFSETQ. CDR3 nucleotides: TGCGCCAGCAGCAGGGGACAGGGAATCACCGGGGAGCTGTTTTTT. Translation: CASSRGQGITGELFF.

The genes are TRBV19 and TRBJ1-1; D perhaps matches TRBD1 (5 bases). CDR1 is LNHDA and CDR2 is SQIVND in the germline V gene (reference sequence). This CDR3 spans 16 amino acids. With 5 bases removed from V and 1 base from J, the gap between germline ends came to 17 bases. CDR3 nucleotides: TGTGCCAGTAGTCCGAATAGACAGCAACGGAACACTGAAGCTTTCTTT. Its translation is CASSPNRQQRNTEAFF.